This T cell receptor (beta chain) was sequenced during a study of breast tumors, draining lymph nodes, adjacent tissues. TCRdb fed the multiplex PCR reads into MiXCR, producing one record per CDR3 protein. This table has some 170,000 distinct CDR3 sequences, roughly 35% appearing once. Breast cancer patients provided tissue from their axillary draining lymph nodes. This clonotype was seen repeatedly, ten times or more. The CDR3 is 18 amino acids. The germline CDR1 and CDR2 sequences are WNHNN and SYGVQD (reference sequence). V dropped 6 bases and J dropped 0; count of bases not matched to a gene: 16. This chain uses TRBV10-1 with TRBJ2-7, with 8 bases lining up with TRBD2. Sequencing was performed on axillary lymph node tissue. The source of this sequence is a female donor with breast cancer. Some clones in this sample may be carry-over from other donors' samples. As DNA, the CDR3 is TGCGCCAGCAGCGCGGGAGGAAGACTAGCAGCGAGCTCCTACGAGCAGTACTTC. Its translation: CASSAGGRLAASSYEQYF.